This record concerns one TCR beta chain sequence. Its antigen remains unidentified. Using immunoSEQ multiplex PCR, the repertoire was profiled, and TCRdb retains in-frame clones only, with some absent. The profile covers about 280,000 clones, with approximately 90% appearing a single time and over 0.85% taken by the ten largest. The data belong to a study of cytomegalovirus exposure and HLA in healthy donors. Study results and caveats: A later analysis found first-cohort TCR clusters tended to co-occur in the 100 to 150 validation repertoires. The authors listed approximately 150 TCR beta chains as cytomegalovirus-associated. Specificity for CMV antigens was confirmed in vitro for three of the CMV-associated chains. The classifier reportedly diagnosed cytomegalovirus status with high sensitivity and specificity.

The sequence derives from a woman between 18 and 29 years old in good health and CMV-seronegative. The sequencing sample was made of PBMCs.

CDR3 in amino acids: CASSTGTTINEQFF. CDR3 nucleotides: TGTGCCAGCTCAACCGGGACTACGATCAATGAGCAGTTCTTC. This chain joins TRBV27 and TRBJ2-1; 7 nucleotides line up with TRBD2. The V and J ends lost 8 bases and 6 bases, in that order; junction bases with no gene match: 10. The CDR3 covers 14 residues. Germline CDR1 and CDR2: MNHEY and SMNVEV (reference sequence).